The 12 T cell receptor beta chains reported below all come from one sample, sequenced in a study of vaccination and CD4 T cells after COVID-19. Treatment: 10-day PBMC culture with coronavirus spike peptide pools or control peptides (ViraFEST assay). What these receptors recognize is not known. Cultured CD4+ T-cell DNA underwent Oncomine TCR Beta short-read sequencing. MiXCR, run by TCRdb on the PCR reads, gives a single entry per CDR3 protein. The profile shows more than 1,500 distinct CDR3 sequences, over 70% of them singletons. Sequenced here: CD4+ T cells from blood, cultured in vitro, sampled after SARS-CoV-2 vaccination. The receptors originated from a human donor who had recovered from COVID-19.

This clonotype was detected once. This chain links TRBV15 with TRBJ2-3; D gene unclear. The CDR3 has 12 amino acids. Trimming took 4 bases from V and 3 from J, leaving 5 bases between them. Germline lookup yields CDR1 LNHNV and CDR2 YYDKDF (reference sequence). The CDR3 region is CATSTWTDTQYF. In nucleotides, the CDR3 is TGTGCCACCAGCACCTGGACAGATACGCAGTATTTT.

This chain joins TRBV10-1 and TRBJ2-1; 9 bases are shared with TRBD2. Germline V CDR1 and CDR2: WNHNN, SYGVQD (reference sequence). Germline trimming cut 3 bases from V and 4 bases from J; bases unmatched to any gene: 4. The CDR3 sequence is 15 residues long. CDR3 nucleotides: TGCGCCAGCAGTGAAGCCGGACTAGCGTACAATGAGCAGTTCTTC. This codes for CASSEAGLAYNEQFF.

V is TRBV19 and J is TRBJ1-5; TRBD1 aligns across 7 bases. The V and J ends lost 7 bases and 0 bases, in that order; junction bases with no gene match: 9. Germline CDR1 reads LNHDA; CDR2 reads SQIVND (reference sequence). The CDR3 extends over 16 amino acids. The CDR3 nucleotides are TGTGCCAGTAAGTTTGGGACAGAATTTAGCAATCAGCCCCAGCATTTT. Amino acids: CASKFGTEFSNQPQHF.

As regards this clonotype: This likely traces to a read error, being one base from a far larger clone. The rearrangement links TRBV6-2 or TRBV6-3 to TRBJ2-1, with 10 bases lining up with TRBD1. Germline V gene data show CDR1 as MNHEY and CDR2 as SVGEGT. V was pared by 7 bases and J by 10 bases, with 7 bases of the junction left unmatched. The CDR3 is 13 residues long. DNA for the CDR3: TGTGCCAGCATTCGGGACAGGGGCAGCGAGCAGTTCTTC. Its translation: CASIRDRGSEQFF.

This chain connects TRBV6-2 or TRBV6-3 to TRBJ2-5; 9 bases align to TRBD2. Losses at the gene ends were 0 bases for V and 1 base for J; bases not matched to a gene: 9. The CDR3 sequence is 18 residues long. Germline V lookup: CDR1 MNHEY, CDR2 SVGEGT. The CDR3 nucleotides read TGTGCCAGCAGTTACTCGAGGATAGCGGGGGTCCCCCAAGAGACCCAGTACTTC. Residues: CASSYSRIAGVPQETQYF.

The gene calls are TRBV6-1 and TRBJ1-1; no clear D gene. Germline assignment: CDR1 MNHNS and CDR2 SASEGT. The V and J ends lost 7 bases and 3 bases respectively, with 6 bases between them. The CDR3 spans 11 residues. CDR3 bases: TGTGCCAGCACGCGGGACACTGAAGCTTTCTTT. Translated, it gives CASTRDTEAFF.

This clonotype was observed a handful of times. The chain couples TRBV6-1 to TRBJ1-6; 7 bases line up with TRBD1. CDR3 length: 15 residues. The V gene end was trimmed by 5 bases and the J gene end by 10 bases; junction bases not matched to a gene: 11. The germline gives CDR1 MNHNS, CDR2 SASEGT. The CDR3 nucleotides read TGTGCCAGCAGTACGAACAGGGGAGTCGTATCACCCCTCCACTTT. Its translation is CASSTNRGVVSPLHF.

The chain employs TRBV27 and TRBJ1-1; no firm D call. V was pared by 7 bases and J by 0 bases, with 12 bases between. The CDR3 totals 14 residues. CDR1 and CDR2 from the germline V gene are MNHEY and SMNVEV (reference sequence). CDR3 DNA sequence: TGTGCCAGCACCCCGGGTGGGCTGAACACTGAAGCTTTCTTT. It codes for CASTPGGLNTEAFF.

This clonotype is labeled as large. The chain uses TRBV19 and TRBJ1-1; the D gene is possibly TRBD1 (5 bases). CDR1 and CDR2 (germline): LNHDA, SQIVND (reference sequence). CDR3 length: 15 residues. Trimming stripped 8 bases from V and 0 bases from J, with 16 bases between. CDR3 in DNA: TGTGCCAGTTGTCAGGGACGGGCGATGAACACTGAAGCTTTCTTT. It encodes CASCQGRAMNTEAFF.

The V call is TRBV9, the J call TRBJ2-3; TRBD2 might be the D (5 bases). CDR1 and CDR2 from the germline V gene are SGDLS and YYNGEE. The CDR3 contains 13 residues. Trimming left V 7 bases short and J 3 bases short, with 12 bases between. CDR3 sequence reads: CASGRSLTDTQYF. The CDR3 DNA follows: TGTGCCAGCGGGAGAAGCCTGACAGATACGCAGTATTTT.

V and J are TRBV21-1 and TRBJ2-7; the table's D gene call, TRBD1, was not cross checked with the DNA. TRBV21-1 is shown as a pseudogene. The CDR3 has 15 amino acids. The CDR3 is CASSGGTRSSYEQYF. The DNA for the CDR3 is TGTGCCAGCAGCGGGGGGACTAGGAGCTCCTACGAGCAGTACTTC.

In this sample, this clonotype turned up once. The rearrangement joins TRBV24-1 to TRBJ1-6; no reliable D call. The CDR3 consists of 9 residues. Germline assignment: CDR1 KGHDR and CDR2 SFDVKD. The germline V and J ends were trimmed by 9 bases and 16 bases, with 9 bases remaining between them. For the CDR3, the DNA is TGTGCCACCCGGCATTTTCTCCACTTT. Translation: CATRHFLHF.